The rows below give T cell receptor beta chains drawn from one sample of a study of regulatory T cells in long-lasting Graves disease. From the multiplex PCR reads, TCRdb called clonotypes with MiXCR, one entry per CDR3 protein. This sample has roughly 430,000 distinct CDR3 sequences, with roughly 15% found just once. These data were also filed under a second study, of T cells in Graves' hyperthyroidism and ophthalmopathy.

The starting material was peripheral blood mononuclear cells (PBMCs), obtained at new diagnosis, from a patient treated with antithyroid drugs. All receptors come from a woman aged 25 to 39 with Graves disease. The CDR3 runs from the conserved cysteine through the conserved F or W. A D gene is named only where the DNA matches it firmly. A row's size may be missing; if present it is once, few, many or a size class.

clone size,D gene,J gene,V gene,CDR3 DNA,CDR3 protein
many,TRBD2,TRBJ2-7,TRBV28,TGTGCCAGCAGAAGCGGGAAATACGAGCAGTACTTC,CASRSGKYEQYF
NA,NA,TRBJ2-7,TRBV7-9,TGTGCCAGCAGCTTCCCGTTCCTCCGGCGGACCTACGAGCAGTACTTC,CASSFPFLRRTYEQYF
few,NA,TRBJ2-5,TRBV18,TGTGCCAGCTCACCGGTCAGCGGAGAGACCCAGTACTTC,CASSPVSGETQYF
NA,TRBD1,TRBJ1-1,TRBV14,TGTGCCAGCAGCCAAGGAACCGGGACAGGATACACTGAAGCTTTCTTT,CASSQGTGTGYTEAFF
many,NA,TRBJ2-2,TRBV3-1,TGTGCCAGCAGCCAAGCCCACGAGAACACCGGGGAGCTGTTTTTT,CASSQAHENTGELFF
few,NA,TRBJ1-1,TRBV7-9,TGTGCCAGCAGCTTATCGAAGGTGTTGAACGCTGAAGCTTTCTTT,CASSLSKVLNAEAFF
NA,TRBD1,TRBJ2-3,TRBV11-1,TGTGCCAGCAGCTTTTCTTGGACAGGGAGGAGCACAGATACGCAGTATTTT,CASSFSWTGRSTDTQYF
NA,NA,TRBJ2-3,TRBV27,TGTGCCAGCAGCCAAGAAGCCCGCCTCACAGATACGCAGTATTTT,CASSQEARLTDTQYF
NA,NA,TRBJ2-3,TRBV15,TGTGCCACCAGCAGAGATAGCTATACGCAGTATTTT,CATSRDSYTQYF
NA,TRBD2,TRBJ2-7,TRBV29-1,TGCAGCGTTGAATTAGGTGGGCTAGCGGGAGAAATCATCGAGCAGTACTTC,CSVELGGLAGEIIEQYF
many,NA,TRBJ2-1,TRBV7-2,TGTGCCAGCAGTTTAGATAGCTCCTACAATGAGCAGTTCTTC,CASSLDSSYNEQFF
many,NA,TRBJ2-7,TRBV11-2,TGTGCCAGCAGCCCGCCAGACAGTCCGTTCCACGAGCAGTACTTC,CASSPPDSPFHEQYF
NA,TRBD1,TRBJ1-5,TRBV19,TGTGCCAGTAGTTTAACGGACAGGGGGTCCGGTACGGTTAATCAGCCCCAGCATTTT,CASSLTDRGSGTVNQPQHF
few,TRBD1,TRBJ1-1,TRBV15,TGTGCCACCAGCCGAGGACAGGGAGGCACTGAAGCTTTCTTT,CATSRGQGGTEAFF
many,NA,TRBJ2-7,TRBV28,TGTGCCAGCAGTTTATTGCAGGGGAGGAACGAGCAGTACTTC,CASSLLQGRNEQYF
NA,NA,TRBJ1-1,TRBV29-1,TGCAGCGCCTCGTCAGGGAGGACTGAAGCTTTCTTT,CSASSGRTEAFF
many,TRBD1,TRBJ1-5,TRBV7-6,TGTGCCAGCAGCTCAGAGACAGGGGGCTCTGGGCAGCCCCAGCATTTT,CASSSETGGSGQPQHF
few,NA,TRBJ2-1,TRBV2,TGTGCCAGCAGTGAATTCCGGAACTCCTACAATGAGCAGTTCTTC,CASSEFRNSYNEQFF